This paragraph reports one T cell receptor (beta chain). This receptor's antigen is unknown. It has no much larger one-base neighbor in the sample; base qualities were not kept. The data stem from a study of blood T cell repertoires in COVID-19 (dated by TCRdb to 2020 to 2022). In terms of the full investigation: Collaborator samples came from the United States, Italy and Spain and covered acute and convalescent phases of COVID-19. The material from the prospective study consisted of cDNA or gDNA derived from T cells, B-cell-depleted T cells, or PBMCs. The dataset comprised deeply sampled blood TCRbeta repertoires from subjects exposed to, actively infected with, or recovered from COVID-19. The repertoires were released in a freely available public database meant as a resource for research on the immune response to SARS-CoV-2. Samples came from the ongoing ImmuneRACE study (first 160 participants) plus 1,254 subjects from 6 global collaborators. A de-identified subject ID, COVID-19 status, age in years and sex were almost always included in the sample metadata. Where available, HLA class I and class II types were taken from metadata supplied by the sample provider and were not determined by assay-based typing.

Whole blood was collected in K2EDTA tubes by collaborating institutions according to the institutions' own protocols. Collaborator samples were shipped for TCRbeta analysis as frozen whole blood, isolated PBMCs, or DNA extracted from either sample type. What the study reported, not specific to this receptor: Clinical and demographic metadata were provided uncurated, with the amount varying by source and participant.

Here V drops 5 bases and J drops 4 bases, and the junction holds 5 bases not matched to any gene. Counted from cysteine to phenylalanine, this CDR3 has 15 amino acids. Just CDR3 DNA is preserved here, 45 bases in frame from base 1. According to the germline V gene (reference sequence), CDR1 reads LNHDA and CDR2 reads SQIVND. The immunoSEQ Assay, a bias-controlled multiplex PCR, was used to amplify TCRbeta CDR3 regions from genomic DNA. Turning to the authors' computational methods: The number of nucleated cells in each sample was estimated by amplification of reference gene primers within the assay. To quantify the absolute abundance of each unique TCRbeta CDR3 rearrangement, sequence reads were collapsed and filtered. Productive Simpson clonality was computed per sample as the square root of Simpson's diversity index over productive rearrangements. This immuneACCESS table, as held by TCRdb, lists in-frame sequences with V and J called but not all clones. Of the missing ones, under half trace to an unresolved V gene in checked studies; the others have no known cause. That table furnishes V, J and clone size, whereas the DNA furnished D and trimming. The sample has 75,000 to 95,000 clones on record, 80% to 85% of them singletons. In total, the top ten clones hold around 6.5% of the sample.

This TCR came from a man in his sixties with acute or convalescent COVID-19. Recombination connected TRBV19 to TRBJ2-6; the central 7 bases match TRBD1. Sequencing used peripheral blood. DNA sequence: TGTGCCAGTAGTGCGACAGGGATCGGGGCCAACGTCCTGACTTTC. The encoded protein is CASSATGIGANVLTF.